Presented here are 9 T cell receptor beta chains from one specimen sequenced in a study of T cells in Graves' hyperthyroidism and ophthalmopathy. It was RNA transcripts that yielded the amplified TCR beta CDR3 regions. The study used the HTBI primer set for a first-round RT-PCR of the TCR CDR3. TCRdb independently ran MiXCR on the multiplex PCR reads; one entry per CDR3 protein. The repertoire holds around 600,000 distinct CDR3 sequences, approximately 15% seen once, with roughly 7% in the top ten. Sample: blood. Receptor source: a woman aged 18-29 years with Graves' ophthalmopathy.

The DNA for the CDR3 is TGTGCCAGCAGTTCCCGGACAGGGGGCATGTCCTATAATTCACCCCTCCACTTT. This codes for CASSSRTGGMSYNSPLHF. J is TRBJ1-6 and V is TRBV27; 11 nucleotides align to TRBD1. Germline-derived CDR1 and CDR2 are MNHEY and SMNVEV (reference sequence). This CDR3 region has 18 residues. With V trimmed by 4 bases and J by 1 base, 6 bases remained unmatched.

This clonotype was recorded at least ten times. This sequence joins TRBV11-3 and TRBJ2-3, with 9 nucleotides matching TRBD1. The CDR3 sequence is 17 residues long. Germline loops: CDR1 SGHNT, CDR2 YENEEA. With V trimmed by 4 bases and J by 1 base, 9 bases remained unmatched. DNA of the CDR3: TGTGCCAGCAGCTCGGGACAGGGAAGGGGACGCACAGATACGCAGTATTTT. It codes for CASSSGQGRGRTDTQYF.

To note about this clonotype: One end of the junction is discordant with germline, which a read error may explain. The V call is TRBV14, the J call TRBJ1-2; D gene uncertain. Germline V CDR1 and CDR2: SGHDN, FVKESK. The CDR3 runs 14 residues. The CDR3 nucleotides are TGTACCAGCAGACGCAGTACAGATCTACTTGGCTACACCTTC. It translates to CTSRRSTDLLGYTF.

The table lists this clonotype with a count of one. This sequence joins TRBV19 and TRBJ1-1; TRBD1 is a possible D gene (6 bases). Germline CDR1 reads LNHDA; CDR2 reads SQIVND (reference sequence). Trimming left V 7 bases short and J 4 bases short, with 10 bases between. This CDR3 contains 12 residues. The CDR3 DNA sequence: TGTGCCAGTAAGGCCAGGGGCACTGAAGCTTTCTTT. Its translation is CASKARGTEAFF.

V is TRBV4-3 and J is TRBJ2-3; 12 bases line up with TRBD2. The CDR3 is made up of 17 amino acids. Germline V gene sequence: CDR1 LGHNA, CDR2 YSLEER. Germline trimming cut 1 base from V and 4 bases from J; bases unmatched to any gene: 6. The CDR3 nucleotides read TGCGCCAGCAGCCAAGGGGCTCTAGCGGGAGGGCCAGATACGCAGTATTTT. Translating gives CASSQGALAGGPDTQYF.

This clonotype turned up a few times. Germline is not matched at one junction end, which may reflect a read error. The chain recombines TRBV5-1 with TRBJ1-3, with D perhaps matching TRBD1 (6 bases). CDR3 size: 18 residues. Germline-derived CDR1 and CDR2 are SGHRS and YFSETQ. CDR3 nucleotides: TGCACCAGCAGCCTTATCCCTGGGGGGCCCGACTCTGGAAACACCATATATTTT. This gives the protein CTSSLIPGGPDSGNTIYF.

This clonotype occurred many times. CDR3 sequence: CASSPEVGRGYEQYF. CDR3 bases: TGTGCCAGCAGCCCGGAGGTCGGGAGAGGCTACGAGCAGTACTTC. The chain is built from TRBV7-2 and TRBJ2-7, with D possibly matching TRBD2 (6 bases). Trimming left V 5 bases short and J 3 bases short, with 17 bases between. CDR3 length: 15 residues. Per germline, CDR1 SGHTA and CDR2 FQGNSA.

This clonotype was counted a few times. The chain carries TRBV3-1 and TRBJ1-2, with 9 bases identical to TRBD1. Germline CDR1 reads LGHDT; CDR2 reads YNNKEL (reference sequence). The CDR3 has 16 residues. The V segment lost 2 bases and the J segment 4 bases; nucleotides outside the gene matches: 8. The DNA of the CDR3 is TGTGCCAGCAGCCAATTGGGGACAGGGCCATTCTATGGCTACACCTTC. Its translation: CASSQLGTGPFYGYTF.

Worth noting for this clonotype: A single base separates this from a much larger clone, so it may be a read error. The chain joins TRBV27 to TRBJ2-7; D ambiguous. V lost 2 bases to trimming and J lost 0 bases, with 17 bases between them. The CDR3 is 17 residues long. Germline CDR1 reads MNHEY; CDR2 reads SMNVEV (reference sequence). The chain's CDR3 is CASSLPPRGSNSYEQYF. The CDR3 DNA reads as TGTGCCAGCAGTTTACCCCCTAGAGGTTCAAACTCCTACGAGCAGTACTTC.